These T cell receptor beta chains were read from a single sample in a study of T cells in Graves' hyperthyroidism and ophthalmopathy. TCRdb used MiXCR to reprocess the multiplex PCR reads, holding one entry per CDR3 protein. The top ten clones hold approximately 32% of a sample with 350,000 to 400,000 distinct CDR3 sequences, 15% of them seen once. The sequenced material came from blood. These receptors all stem from a woman aged 30 to 39 with Graves' hyperthyroidism. Both conserved end residues are part of each CDR3. D genes are given only for firm matches. Expanded clones are given a class, and other clones once, few, many or no size at all.

>.|.|TRBJ1-1|TRBV7-3
CASRLGPTSEAFF
TGTGCCAGCAGATTAGGACCTACCTCTGAAGCTTTCTTT
>.|many|TRBJ2-7|TRBV12-3/TRBV12-4
CASSLGVPAYEQYF
TGTGCCAGCAGTTTGGGCGTTCCGGCCTACGAGCAGTACTTC
>TRBD1|many|TRBJ1-2|TRBV3-1
CASSQVLTGVIYGYTF
TGTGCCAGCAGCCAAGTTCTGACAGGGGTGATTTATGGCTACACCTTC
>TRBD2|many|TRBJ2-7|TRBV6-1
CASSPLERGGYVEQYF
TGTGCCAGCAGTCCCCTGGAGCGGGGGGGCTACGTGGAGCAGTACTTC
>.|.|TRBJ2-1|TRBV5-1
CASSWGNNEQFF
TGCGCCAGCAGCTGGGGTAACAATGAGCAGTTCTTC
>TRBD1|many|TRBJ2-1|TRBV30
CAWSVGRGSYNEQFF
TGTGCCTGGAGTGTAGGCAGGGGGTCCTACAATGAGCAGTTCTTC
>.|many|TRBJ2-1|TRBV5-1
CASSLETVGQQFF
TGCGCCAGCAGCTTGGAGACCGTTGGCCAGCAGTTCTTC
>TRBD2|few|TRBJ2-7|TRBV7-9
CASSLTPFVPSGRAGWDEQYF
TGTGCCAGCAGCTTAACTCCCTTTGTCCCAAGCGGGAGGGCCGGTTGGGACGAGCAGTACTTC
>.|.|TRBJ2-7|TRBV11-2
CASSSGPGYEQYF
TGTGCCAGCAGCTCCGGGCCGGGATACGAGCAGTACTTC
>.|.|TRBJ2-1|TRBV3-1
CASRGLASYNEQFF
TGTGCCAGCCGGGGGTTGGCCTCCTACAATGAGCAGTTCTTC
>.|few|TRBJ2-5|TRBV28
CASLAVHQETQYF
TGTGCCAGCCTAGCAGTCCACCAAGAGACCCAGTACTTC
>.|many|TRBJ2-1|TRBV27
CASSLSRGVRSYNEQFF
TGTGCCAGCAGTTTATCTCGGGGTGTAAGGTCCTACAATGAGCAGTTCTTC
>TRBD1|few|TRBJ2-5|TRBV7-9
CASSRTSSGTGAYFGETQYF
TGTGCCAGCAGCCGGACTTCATCCGGGACAGGGGCATATTTCGGTGAGACCCAGTACTTC
>.|.|TRBJ2-3|TRBV10-3
CAISVSQETDTQYF
TGTGCCATCAGTGTATCACAGGAGACAGATACGCAGTATTTT
>TRBD2|few|TRBJ2-1|TRBV18
CASSLLAVLTYNEQFF
TGTGCCAGCTCACTACTAGCGGTCTTAACCTACAATGAGCAGTTCTTC
>.|.|TRBJ1-1|TRBV6-1
CASSESLLNTEAFF
TGTGCCAGCAGTGAATCTCTATTGAACACTGAAGCTTTCTTT
>TRBD1|many|TRBJ2-1|TRBV6-1
CASSEVQGALRQFF
TGTGCCAGCAGTGAAGTCCAGGGGGCGCTGAGGCAGTTCTTC